This T cell receptor (beta chain) was captured by sequencing in a study of human T cells and chemical hapten exposure. Individual cDNA molecules each carried unique molecular identifiers attached by the library. As handled by the study authors: Sample TCR counts, which ranged from about 23,224 to 700,000, had a median of about 100,000. TCRdb recomputed calls from the 5' RACE reads with MiXCR, one row per CDR3 protein. Here the V and J calls rest on TCRdb's processing, not on the authors' analysis. The profile shows approximately 140,000 distinct CDR3 sequences, 4.1% of them singletons. Overall study results and limits: TCRs exceeding a frequency of 1 in 1000 stayed unchanged under DPC sensitization.

Unseparated into fractions, whole blood served as the source from which total RNA was extracted. Looked up from germline, CDR1 is DFQATT and CDR2 is SNEGSKA (reference sequence). This CDR3 contains 16 residues. V dropped 1 base and J dropped 0 bases, with 16 bases sitting between them. This clonotype was observed at least ten times. The target antigen is unknown. The receptor was derived from a female donor in good health. This chain connects TRBV20-1 to TRBJ2-7, with a tentative D call TRBD2 (5 bases). The CDR3 sequence: CSARAPSGINSYEQYF. The DNA of the CDR3 is TGCAGTGCTAGAGCCCCCAGCGGTATTAACTCCTACGAGCAGTACTTC.